A selection of T cell receptor beta chains follows, all from one sample in a study of post-analysis software for immune sequencing data. MiXCR was run by TCRdb on the PCR reads, yielding one entry per CDR3 protein. The sample includes hundreds of thousands of distinct CDR3 sequences, around 60% of them seen just once. The specimen was blood. These receptors originate from a girl aged 2 to 9 with multiple sclerosis. CDR3s include the opening cysteine and the closing phenylalanine or tryptophan. The D gene is left open where the match is weak. Rows give clone size only sometimes, using once, few, many, or a class for an expanded clone.

clone_size | j_call | cdr3_length | v_call | d_call | cdr3_nt | cdr3_aa
. | TRBJ1-5 | 14 | TRBV20-1 | . | TGCAGTGCGCGACGCTTAGGGGGAAATCAGCCCCAGCATTTT | CSARRLGGNQPQHF
. | TRBJ2-1 | 16 | TRBV20-1 | TRBD2 | TGCAGTGCTGGACTAGCGGGACAGGGTATGACCAATGAGCAGTTCTTC | CSAGLAGQGMTNEQFF
once | TRBJ1-6 | 14 | TRBV7-9 | TRBD1 | TGTGCCAGCAGCTTAGAAGGCGACAGGGGTACCCTCCACTTT | CASSLEGDRGTLHF
. | TRBJ2-1 | 15 | TRBV12-3/TRBV12-4 | TRBD2 | TGTGCCAGCAGTTTAAGCCAAACTAGCGCGGAGACGGGGTTCTTC | CASSLSQTSAETGFF
. | TRBJ2-6 | 14 | TRBV27 | . | TGTGCCAGCAGGGGTGAACTTTCGGCCAACGTCCTGACTTTC | CASRGELSANVLTF
. | TRBJ2-3 | 14 | TRBV6-1 | TRBD2 | TGTGCCAGCAAGACTAGCGGGAGCACAGATACGCAGTATTTT | CASKTSGSTDTQYF
few | TRBJ2-7 | 16 | TRBV24-1 | TRBD1 | TGTGCCACCAGTGATCCACTTACAGGGGAAACGGACGAGCAGTACTTC | CATSDPLTGETDEQYF
few | TRBJ2-5 | 16 | TRBV6-6 | TRBD2 | TGTGCCAGCAGTTACCAACTAGCGGGGGAACAAGAGACCCAGTACTTC | CASSYQLAGEQETQYF
. | TRBJ1-1 | 15 | TRBV12-3/TRBV12-4 | TRBD1 | TGTGCCAGCAGTCTCGGGGACAGGGGAGGAACTGAAGCTTTCTTT | CASSLGDRGGTEAFF
few | TRBJ2-7 | 13 | TRBV29-1 | TRBD2 | TGCGGAATCAGACTAGCGGGAGTTGGCGAGCAGTACTTC | CGIRLAGVGEQYF
. | TRBJ2-7 | 13 | TRBV5-1 | . | TGCGCCAGCAGCTTGGCAGCGAACTACGAGCAGGACTTC | CASSLAANYEQDF
once | TRBJ2-5 | 16 | TRBV7-8 | . | TGTGCCAGCAGCTTAGCAATGGGAGGACTGTTCAATGAGCAGTACTTC | CASSLAMGGLFNEQYF
once | TRBJ1-4 | 13 | TRBV29-1 | TRBD1 | TGCAGCGCCTTCGGGACAGGCCTTGAAAGACTGTTTTTT | CSAFGTGLERLFF
. | TRBJ1-2 | 15 | TRBV3-1 | . | TGTGCCAGCAGCCATGAGTCCGTCAGGTACTATGGCTACACCTTC | CASSHESVRYYGYTF
. | TRBJ1-2 | 13 | TRBV29-1 | TRBD1 | TGCAGCGGCGCTCAACAGGGGGCGAGTGGCTACACCTTC | CSGAQQGASGYTF
few | TRBJ2-1 | 15 | TRBV6-5 | TRBD1 | TGTGCCAGCGCCGCCACAGGGGGCGAGTACAATGAGCAGTTCTTC | CASAATGGEYNEQFF
few | TRBJ2-1 | 15 | TRBV10-3 | TRBD2 | TGTGCCATCAGTCCCGGGACTAGCGGGGGGGCTGAGCAGTTCTTC | CAISPGTSGGAEQFF
few | TRBJ2-7 | 15 | TRBV9 | TRBD2 | TGTGCCAGCAGCGAGGAGATAGCGGGGAGCTACGAGCAGTACTTC | CASSEEIAGSYEQYF
. | TRBJ2-1 | 14 | TRBV20-1 | . | TGCAGTGCTAGACTTTTGACTAGGCCGAATGAGCAGTTCTTC | CSARLLTRPNEQFF
few | TRBJ1-2 | 14 | TRBV10-3 | . | TGTGCCATCAGAGGGGCTACCACTAACTATGGCTACACCTTC | CAIRGATTNYGYTF
. | TRBJ2-5 | 11 | TRBV11-2 | . | TGTGCCAGCAGCGACCGTGTGACCCAGTACTTC | CASSDRVTQYF
. | TRBJ1-5 | 14 | TRBV20-1 | . | TGCAGTGCTGGTAGTAGACAGCCTAATCAGCCCCAGCATTTT | CSAGSRQPNQPQHF
. | TRBJ2-1 | 16 | TRBV9 | . | TGTGCCAGCAGCTCCGGACCGGGGTACTCCTACAATGAGCAGTTCTTC | CASSSGPGYSYNEQFF
. | TRBJ2-7 | 13 | TRBV12-3/TRBV12-4 | . | TGTGCCAGCCTAAACCTTCGCTCCTACGAGCAGTACTTC | CASLNLRSYEQYF
few | TRBJ2-3 | 16 | TRBV5-1 | . | TGCGCCAGCAGCTGGGATCCGGGCCCGGGCACAGATACGCAGTATTTT | CASSWDPGPGTDTQYF
. | TRBJ2-3 | 14 | TRBV7-2 | . | TGTGCCAGCAGCTTAGATAGGGCGGCAGATACGCAGTATTTT | CASSLDRAADTQYF
few | TRBJ1-2 | 16 | TRBV5-1 | . | TGCGCCAGCAGCTTGGCGTCGGGGGCGTCGAACTATGGCTACACCTTC | CASSLASGASNYGYTF
. | TRBJ1-4 | 14 | TRBV7-7 | . | TGTGCCAGCAGCTTAGGGGGAGCTAATGAAAAACTGTTTTTT | CASSLGGANEKLFF